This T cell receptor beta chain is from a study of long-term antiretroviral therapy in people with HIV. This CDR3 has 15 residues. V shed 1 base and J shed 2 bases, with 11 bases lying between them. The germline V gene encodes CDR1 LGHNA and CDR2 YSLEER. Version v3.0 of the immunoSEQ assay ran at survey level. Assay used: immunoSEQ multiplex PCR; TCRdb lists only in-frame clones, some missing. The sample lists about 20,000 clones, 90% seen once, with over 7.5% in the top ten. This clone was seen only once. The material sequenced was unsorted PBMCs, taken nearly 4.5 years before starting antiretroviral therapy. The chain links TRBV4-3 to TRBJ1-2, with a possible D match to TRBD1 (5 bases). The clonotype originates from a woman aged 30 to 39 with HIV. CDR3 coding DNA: TGCGCCAGCAGCCAAGCCGTGACAGACAACTATGGCTACACCTTC. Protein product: CASSQAVTDNYGYTF.